The rows below give T cell receptor beta chains drawn from one sample of a study of cytomegalovirus exposure and HLA in healthy donors. Produced via immunoSEQ multiplex PCR; TCRdb's table is partial and in-frame only. The table has approximately 130,000 clones, 65% to 85% seen once. The specimen sequenced was PBMCs. These receptor sequences come from a man over 45 in good health and CMV-seronegative. The CDR3 runs from the conserved cysteine through the conserved F or W. Fields, in order: V gene, CDR3 protein.

>TRBV28
CASSPAGVHGQPQHF
>TRBV5-4
CASSPTSGSSGEQYF
>TRBV19
CASSILEGSGSQYF
>TRBV15
CATSGTTGGGSGANVLTF
>TRBV10-3
CAIGGREGNNEQFF
>TRBV18
CASSPENEQFF
>TRBV7-2
CASGASGSIGTDTQYF
>TRBV9
CASSPRQGASPDTQYF
>TRBV2
CASSGTGREGSYEQYF
>TRBV6-1
CASSESRGRADTQYF
>TRBV28
CASSSGQGLPNEKLFF
>TRBV9
CASSGTSGNNDEQYF
>TRBV2
CATLGQGANEQFF
>TRBV19
CASSKEGTSTRGEQFF
>TRBV2
CASSERVTGGAFF
>TRBV28
CASTSSGRAKNIQYF
>TRBV27
CASSPAGGIDEQFF
>TRBV9
CASSVGIGVSSGANVLTF
>TRBV9
CASSASPTGANGYTF
>TRBV11-2
CASSRRGGWWEETQYF
>TRBV5-3
CARSLLRQGDRRAFF
>TRBV6-6
CASSYRRDGNQPQHF
>TRBV27
CASSLQVPGYGYTF
>TRBV4-1
CASSQFNQGTSGANVLTF
>TRBV28
CASLDSGGDQPQHF
>TRBV28
CASSDAGTGAYNEQFF
>TRBV7-6
CASSLQGALADTQYF
>TRBV10-1
CASSLNYEQYF
>TRBV11-3
CASSLGGGLAAKETQYF
>TRBV6-6
CASSDRFGGYTF
>TRBV13
CASSKTVGGAGANVLTF
>TRBV7-8
CASSFDSPRMVF
>TRBV9
CASSLTGEYNQPQHF
>TRBV28
CASSPDGRGADTQYF
>TRBV4-3
CASSQVGGPYNEQFF
>TRBV10-3
CAISFQGEAFF
>TRBV9
CASSVAPGTTYSGANVLTF
>TRBV28
CASNIDRPNTEAFF
>TRBV28
CASSPRPGGSYEQYF
>TRBV28
CASSFGRREQFF
>TRBV27
CASGPGAGNTIYF
>TRBV7-8
CASSFGAGNTIYF
>TRBV19
CASTAGLAGNTQYF
>TRBV7-2
CASSLVGSPLHF
>TRBV30
CAWSGSGTDTGELFF
>TRBV27
CASSLSPLTSGSYEQYF
>TRBV7-2
CASSLAGGETQYF
>TRBV27
CAVSGLSATDTQYF
>TRBV5-4
CASSRDRGSREQYF
>TRBV7-9
CASSYQMNTEAFF
>TRBV7-8
CASSLGLAGVGYEQYF
>TRBV25-1
CASRGHEDIQYF
>TRBV2
CASSSTLAGGDTQYF
>TRBV28
CATLDRDRNTIHF
>TRBV29-1
CSVERGGNEQFF
>TRBV19
CASNARRRFMPSLSGNTIYF
>TRBV30
CARRQHPNTEAFF
>TRBV5-1
CASSRSDEQYF